This T cell receptor (beta chain) was found in a study of human thymus T cells. Germline V gene sequence: CDR1 MNHNY, CDR2 SVGAGI (reference sequence). The CDR3 consists of 12 residues. V lost 8 bases, J lost 3 bases, and 1 base stayed unmatched. Assay used: immunoSEQ multiplex PCR; TCRdb lists only in-frame clones, some missing. The repertoire includes more than 45,000 clones, 94% of them detected once, and approximately 5.9% sits in the top ten. Donors consisted of healthy Finnish infants (having corrective surgery for congenital heart defects). Half of the eight donors gave roughly 0.5-1 mL blood during surgery.

J is TRBJ2-1 and V is TRBV6-6; 7 bases are a match to TRBD1. This receptor was taken from a boy under three years old with a congenital heart defect but otherwise immunologically healthy. Sample: blood. Here the CDR3 DNA reads TGTGCCAGCGGGGACAGCTACAATGAGCAGTTCTTC. It specifies CASGDSYNEQFF.